One sample yielded the 23 T cell receptor beta chains listed below, sequenced in a study of cytomegalovirus exposure and HLA in healthy donors. Sequencing used immunoSEQ multiplex PCR; TCRdb keeps in-frame clones, though not all of them. The sample gives over 110,000 clones, around 84% of which show up once; roughly 10% is in the top ten. Sequenced: PBMCs. All receptors derive from a man younger than 30 in good health and CMV-seropositive.

J is TRBJ2-1 and V is TRBV5-4; 10 nucleotides agree with TRBD2. Germline V gene lookup returns CDR1 SGHNT and CDR2 YYREEE (reference sequence). Losses at the gene ends were 0 bases for V and 9 bases for J; bases not matched to a gene: 9. The CDR3 runs 16 residues. CDR3 sequence: CASSLAPLAGEGEQFF. In DNA, the CDR3 is TGTGCCAGCAGCTTGGCCCCCCTAGCGGGAGAGGGTGAGCAGTTCTTC.

The chain uses TRBV2 and TRBJ1-5, with a weak D call TRBD1 (5 bases). Germline V CDR1 and CDR2: SNHLY, FYNNEI. The CDR3 runs to 14 residues. V was clipped by 4 bases and J by 3 bases, with 10 bases between them. CDR3 loop: CASSGGGVNQPQHF. CDR3 DNA sequence: TGTGCCAGCAGTGGGGGGGGAGTCAATCAGCCCCAGCATTTT.

This clone was counted only a few times. V and J are TRBV28 and TRBJ1-3; D not certain. V was cut by 10 bases and J by 3 bases, with 10 bases left in between. Looked up from germline, CDR1 is MDHEN and CDR2 is SYDVKM. CDR3 length: 12 amino acids. Here the CDR3 DNA reads TGTGCCACCCTTGGAGTTGGAAACACCATATATTTT. This codes for CATLGVGNTIYF.

This clone has only a few counts. This chain uses TRBV6-6 with TRBJ1-6; D is undetermined. Germline CDR1 MNHNY, CDR2 SVGAGI (reference sequence). The CDR3 covers 12 residues. V was pared by 6 bases and J by 7 bases, with 7 bases between. The CDR3 protein is CASRQTNSPLHF. Here the CDR3 DNA reads TGTGCCAGCAGACAAACCAATTCACCCCTCCACTTT.

The chain has TRBV14 and TRBJ1-2; tentatively, D is TRBD1 (6 bases). The CDR3 totals 16 residues. Trimming pared 0 bases from V and 8 bases from J, leaving 19 bases between. Germline V lookup: CDR1 SGHDN, CDR2 FVKESK. The CDR3 region has the DNA TGTGCCAGCAGCCAAGATTGGGGGGGCACGACAAGGGGCTACACCTTC. As protein: CASSQDWGGTTRGYTF.

The chain carries TRBV6-6 and TRBJ1-5, with D possibly being TRBD1 (5 bases). This CDR3 has 16 residues. Germline loops: CDR1 MNHNY, CDR2 SVGAGI (reference sequence). V lost 0 bases, J lost 2 bases, and 11 bases lay in between. The DNA of the CDR3 is TGTGCCAGCAGTTACTCTGGGGGGGATGGCAATCAGCCCCAGCATTTT. It codes for CASSYSGGDGNQPQHF.

CDR3 amino acids: CASSPVGGGNYGYTF. DNA for the CDR3: TGTGCCAGCAGCCCCGTCGGGGGGGGGAACTATGGCTACACCTTC. This chain uses TRBV2 with TRBJ1-2; a weak D match, TRBD1 (5 bases). The length of the CDR3 is 15 residues. Trimming pared 6 bases from V and 2 bases from J, leaving 16 bases between. Germline values: CDR1 SNHLY, CDR2 FYNNEI.

V usage is TRBV6-5 and J usage is TRBJ2-7, with TRBD1 matching over 7 bases. J gave up 4 bases and V 6 bases, and 12 bases lay outside the gene matches. This CDR3 has 15 residues. CDR1 is MNHEY, CDR2 SVGAGI, per germline. In nucleotides, the CDR3 is TGTGCCAGCAGGAGAATCTTGGACAGGAATTACGAGCAGTACTTC. Its translation: CASRRILDRNYEQYF.

The rearrangement uses TRBV9 and TRBJ1-3; TRBD1 matches 10 bases. Per the germline V gene, CDR1 is SGDLS and CDR2 is YYNGEE. Losses at the gene ends were 3 bases for V and 4 bases for J; bases not matched to a gene: 10. CDR3 length equals 17 residues. The CDR3 nucleotides read TGTGCCAGCAGCGGTATCCCCGGGACAGGGGTAGGAAACACCATATATTTT. This codes for CASSGIPGTGVGNTIYF.

The chain recombines TRBV19 with TRBJ1-1; TRBD1 agrees at 7 bases. Germline V gene data show CDR1 as LNHDA and CDR2 as SQIVND (reference sequence). V shed 6 bases, J shed 8 bases, and the junction held 15 bases outside the gene matches. There are 15 residues in the CDR3. The CDR3 loop is CASRPQKQGSGEAFF. CDR3 DNA sequence: TGTGCCAGTAGACCACAAAAACAGGGGTCGGGGGAAGCTTTCTTT. The variable domain in full, completed from reference TRBV19 and TRBJ1-1, reads DGGITQSPKYLFRKEGQNVTLSCEQNLNHDAMYWYRQDPGQGLRLIYYSQIVNDFQKGDIAEGYSVSREKKESFPLTVTSAQKNPTAFYLCASRPQKQGSGEAFFGQGTRLTVV.

The chain employs TRBV5-5 and TRBJ2-7; possibly TRBD1 for D (5 bases). Trimming removed 5 bases from V and 3 bases from J, with 12 bases in between. The CDR3 consists of 13 residues. Germline V gene lookup returns CDR1 SGHKS and CDR2 YYEKEE (reference sequence). Written as DNA, the CDR3 is TGTGCCAGCAGTACGACAGTGGGCTACGAGCAGTACTTC. Translating it yields CASSTTVGYEQYF. Full variable domain (missing parts from reference TRBV5-5 and TRBJ2-7): DAGVTQSPTHLIKTRGQQVTLRCSPISGHKSVSWYQQVLGQGPQFIFQYYEKEERGRGNFPDRFSARQFPNYSSELNVNALLLGDSALYLCASSTTVGYEQYFGPGTRLTVT.

V gene TRBV6-5 combines with J gene TRBJ2-3; 12 positions agree with TRBD2. This CDR3 is built from 16 residues. Germline CDR1 and CDR2: MNHEY and SVGAGI. The V and J ends lost 4 bases and 2 bases, in that order; junction bases with no gene match: 4. CDR3 residues: CASSSRTSGATDTQYF. As DNA, the CDR3 is TGTGCCAGCAGTTCAAGGACTAGCGGGGCCACAGATACGCAGTATTTT.

The rearrangement links TRBV19 to TRBJ1-1; 7 positions agree with TRBD1. Losses at the gene ends were 4 bases for V and 0 bases for J; bases not matched to a gene: 2. CDR3 length: 14 amino acids. Germline V gene lookup returns CDR1 LNHDA and CDR2 SQIVND (reference sequence). CDR3 in DNA: TGTGCCAGTAGTACAGGACAGGTGAACACTGAAGCTTTCTTT. Residues: CASSTGQVNTEAFF.

The chain combines TRBV6-5 with TRBJ2-7; TRBD2 aligns across 16 bases. Looked up from germline, CDR1 is MNHEY and CDR2 is SVGAGI. The V segment lost 2 bases and the J segment 9 bases; nucleotides outside the gene matches: 7. The CDR3 extends over 16 amino acids. Here the CDR3 reads CASSYRGLAGGRVQYF. The CDR3 coding sequence is TGTGCCAGCAGTTACAGGGGACTAGCGGGGGGGCGAGTGCAGTACTTC.

V and J are TRBV27 and TRBJ2-1; the match to TRBD1 covers 11 bases. This CDR3 spans 17 amino acids. V dropped 6 bases and J dropped 7; count of bases not matched to a gene: 14. CDR1 and CDR2 from the germline V gene are MNHEY and SMNVEV (reference sequence). The CDR3 loop reads CASRDLLGQGGSNEQFF. The CDR3 DNA follows: TGTGCCAGCAGGGACCTATTGGGACAGGGGGGGAGTAATGAGCAGTTCTTC.

This sequence joins TRBV29-1 and TRBJ2-6; D is undetermined. This CDR3 is 14 amino acids long. Germline assignment: CDR1 SQVTM and CDR2 ANQGSEA. V lost 1 base and J 0 bases, leaving 4 bases between the germline ends. This chain's CDR3 is CSVEGHSGANVLTF. In nucleotides, the CDR3 is TGCAGCGTTGAAGGACACTCTGGGGCCAACGTCCTGACTTTC. Filled out from reference TRBV29-1 and TRBJ2-6, the complete variable domain reads SAVISQKPSRDICQRGTSLTIQCQVDSQVTMMFWYRQQPGQSLTLIATANQGSEATYESGFVIDKFPISRPNLTFSTLTVSNMSPEDSSIYLCSVEGHSGANVLTFGAGSRLTVL.

The genes are TRBV5-1 and TRBJ1-1; D is unresolved. Trimming took off 0 bases at V and 1 base at J, with 7 bases between the two ends. Per the germline V gene, CDR1 is SGHRS and CDR2 is YFSETQ. The CDR3 extends over 14 amino acids. CDR3 in DNA: TGCGCCAGCAGCTTGGCAGCGGAGAACACTGAAGCTTTCTTT. The encoded protein is CASSLAAENTEAFF.

The V call is TRBV5-4, the J call TRBJ2-4; D may be TRBD2 (5 bases). Germline CDR1 reads SGHNT; CDR2 reads YYREEE (reference sequence). The CDR3 has 13 residues. V was trimmed by 2 bases and J by 8 bases, leaving 11 bases between them. Here the CDR3 DNA reads TGTGCCAGCAGCTTAGCGGTCCGGGACATTCAGTACTTC. Translation: CASSLAVRDIQYF.

The chain recombines TRBV6-1 with TRBJ1-1, with TRBD1 as a possible D gene (6 bases). Germline V gene data show CDR1 as MNHNS and CDR2 as SASEGT. The CDR3 extends over 13 amino acids. Trimming removed 6 bases at V and 5 bases at J, with 13 bases between. CDR3 region: CASRYRVWTEAFF. The CDR3 DNA reads TGTGCCAGCAGGTACAGGGTTTGGACTGAAGCTTTCTTT.

The count of this clone is one. CDR3 protein: CASRGQGKETQYF. Here the CDR3 DNA reads TGTGCCAGCAGGGGACAGGGAAAGGAGACCCAGTACTTC. V gene TRBV6-4 combines with J gene TRBJ2-5, with 9 bases fitting TRBD1. Per the germline V gene, CDR1 is MRHNA and CDR2 is SNTAGT. The CDR3 extends over 13 amino acids. V trimming: 6 bases; J trimming: 5 bases; junction bases outside the gene matches: 4.

The chain employs TRBV30 and TRBJ2-7; 8 nucleotides line up with TRBD2. There are 14 residues in the CDR3. Germline values: CDR1 GTSNPN, CDR2 SVGIG (reference sequence). V was clipped by 7 bases and J by 2 bases; unmatched bases: 10. Here the CDR3 DNA reads TGTGCCTTCGAAACGAGACTAGCGCCCTACGAGCAGTACTTC. Amino acids: CAFETRLAPYEQYF.

This clone was counted once. CDR3 residues: CSVSHSDRPYEQYF. The CDR3 DNA sequence: TGCAGCGTTTCACACTCCGACAGGCCCTACGAGCAGTACTTC. The genes are TRBV29-1 and TRBJ2-7, with a possible D match to TRBD1 (6 bases). Germline-derived CDR1 and CDR2 are SQVTM and ANQGSEA. V lost 5 bases, J lost 2 bases, and 16 bases lay in between. The CDR3 length is 14 residues.

In nucleotides, the CDR3 is TGTGCCAGCAGTGAATATAGATCCCAGGGGGTCCAGTTCTTC. Translation: CASSEYRSQGVQFF. The rearrangement joins TRBV25-1 to TRBJ2-1; 7 bases map to TRBD1. V lost 0 bases and J lost 13; bases outside the gene matches: 9. The CDR3 loop spans 14 amino acids. CDR1 and CDR2 from the germline V gene are MGHDK and SYGVNS.